Following are 24 T cell receptor beta chains from one sample sequenced in a study of blood T cell repertoires in COVID-19. TCRdb's table, derived via immunoSEQ multiplex PCR, lists solely in-frame clones and lacks some. The repertoire holds around 100,000 clones, with roughly 86% as singletons. Specimen: peripheral blood. Every receptor here comes from a man aged 40-50 years with active or convalescent COVID-19.

The chain is built from TRBV19 and TRBJ1-1, with TRBD1 as a possible D gene (5 bases). Looked up from germline, CDR1 is LNHDA and CDR2 is SQIVND (reference sequence). The germline V and J ends were trimmed by 2 bases and 0 bases, with 13 bases remaining between them. The CDR3 totals 16 residues. The CDR3 reads CASSIPTDLMNTEAFF. The CDR3 DNA is TGTGCCAGTAGTATACCGACAGATCTCATGAACACTGAAGCTTTCTTT.

The rearrangement links TRBV7-2 to TRBJ2-2; 10 nucleotides agree with TRBD2. The CDR3 is 16 amino acids. V lost 2 bases and J lost 5; bases outside the gene matches: 5. Germline CDR1 SGHTA, CDR2 FQGNSA. The DNA of the CDR3 is TGTGCCAGCAGCTTATACGGGACTAGCGATACCGGGGAGCTGTTTTTT. Protein sequence: CASSLYGTSDTGELFF. Filled out from reference TRBV7-2 and TRBJ2-2, the complete variable domain reads GAGVSQSPSNKVTEKGKDVELRCDPISGHTALYWYRQSLGQGLEFLIYFQGNSAPDKSGLPSDRFSAERTGGSVSTLTIQRTQQEDSAVYLCASSLYGTSDTGELFFGEGSRLTVL.

J is TRBJ2-2 and V is TRBV3-1 (or the pseudogene TRBV3-2); D is possibly TRBD1 (5 bases). V was trimmed by 0 bases and J by 1 base, leaving 12 bases between them. The germline V gene encodes CDR1 LGHDT and CDR2 YNNKEL (reference sequence). CDR3 size: 17 residues. In DNA form, the CDR3 reads TGTGCCAGCAGCCAAGATCTGCCAGGGCAGAACACCGGGGAGCTGTTTTTT. It translates to CASSQDLPGQNTGELFF.

On this clone: A much bigger clone sits one base away, suggesting this may be a read error. The chain has TRBV3-1 (or the pseudogene TRBV3-2) and TRBJ1-1, with 7 positions matching TRBD1. Trimming removed 4 bases from V and 5 bases from J; junction bases left unmatched: 4. Germline V lookup: CDR1 LGHDT, CDR2 YNNKEL (reference sequence). There are 13 residues in the CDR3. The CDR3 nucleotides read TGTGCCAGCAGCCCGCGGACAGGAACTGAAGCTTTCTTT. Its protein is CASSPRTGTEAFF.

The chain employs TRBV3-1 (or the pseudogene TRBV3-2) and TRBJ2-5, with D perhaps matching TRBD2 (6 bases). The CDR3 has 15 residues. Between the trimmed V and J ends, which lost 4 bases and 5 bases, there was a span of 17 bases. From germline, CDR1 is LGHDT and CDR2 YNNKEL (reference sequence). This CDR3 reads CASSRRGPGFETQYF. CDR3 nucleotide sequence: TGTGCCAGCAGCCGGCGGGGCCCCGGGTTTGAGACCCAGTACTTC.

The chain combines TRBV5-1 with TRBJ2-7; TRBD1 might be the D (6 bases). V lost 4 bases and J 6 bases, leaving 17 bases between the germline ends. CDR3 length equals 14 residues. Germline V gives CDR1 SGHRS, CDR2 YFSETQ. The CDR3 DNA is TGCGCCAGCAGCCCCGGGACAAGGACGTCCGAGCAGTACTTC. It is translated as CASSPGTRTSEQYF. Variable domain in full (rest from reference TRBV5-1 and TRBJ2-7): KAGVTQTPRYLIKTRGQQVTLSCSPISGHRSVSWYQQTPGQGLQFLFEYFSETQRNKGNFPGRFSGRQFSNSRSEMNVSTLELGDSALYLCASSPGTRTSEQYFGPGTRLTVT.

The chain combines TRBV19 with TRBJ1-1; 9 bases map to TRBD1. Per germline, CDR1 LNHDA and CDR2 SQIVND (reference sequence). The CDR3 runs 20 residues. The trim removed 3 bases at V and 4 bases at J, leaving 21 bases unmatched. CDR3 sequence (DNA): TGTGCCAGTAGTATGGTCCCCCGTGGACAGGGGTTGGGTCGGCGCACTGAAGCTTTCTTT. This gives the protein CASSMVPRGQGLGRRTEAFF.

The J gene is TRBJ2-1, the V gene TRBV19; 10 positions match TRBD1. CDR1 is LNHDA, CDR2 SQIVND, per germline (reference sequence). The junction had 17 bases not matched to a gene; V was cut back by 7 bases and J by 2 bases. The CDR3 has 19 residues. DNA of the CDR3: TGTGCCAGTACCCAAAGGGGGACAGGGGCCATATCGACCTACAATGAGCAGTTCTTC. This encodes CASTQRGTGAISTYNEQFF.

The V call is TRBV3-1 (or the pseudogene TRBV3-2), the J call TRBJ2-2; D perhaps matches TRBD1 (7 bases). The CDR3 has 16 residues. V was trimmed by 4 bases and J by 7 bases, leaving 19 bases between them. Germline CDR1 reads LGHDT; CDR2 reads YNNKEL (reference sequence). The CDR3 DNA reads TGTGCCAGCAGCCGCCGACAGGGAGGAGCCCTCGGGGAGCTGTTTTTT. This translates into CASSRRQGGALGELFF.

There are a few counts of this clone. J is TRBJ2-3 and V is TRBV21-1; TRBD1, the table's D call, was not compared with the DNA. TRBV21-1 corresponds to a pseudogene. The CDR3 has 12 amino acids. DNA for the CDR3: TGTGCCAGCAGCAAAGGGCCAGATACGCAGTATTTT. Its protein product is CASSKGPDTQYF.

The V and J genes are TRBV9 and TRBJ1-1; 8 positions agree with TRBD1. J was trimmed by 1 base and V by 3 bases; bases with no gene match: 8. The CDR3 runs 16 residues. Germline V gene data show CDR1 as SGDLS and CDR2 as YYNGEE. The CDR3 coding sequence is TGTGCCAGCAGCGAGCGCGGACAGGGTGCGAACACTGAAGCTTTCTTT. It translates to CASSERGQGANTEAFF. The variable domain in full, completed from reference TRBV9 and TRBJ1-1, reads DSGVTQTPKHLITATGQRVTLRCSPRSGDLSVYWYQQSLDQGLQFLIQYYNGEERAKGNILERFSAQQFPDLHSELNLSSLELGDSALYFCASSERGQGANTEAFFGQGTRLTVV.

This rearrangement joins TRBV18 to TRBJ2-1, with 12 nucleotides matching TRBD2. V dropped 0 bases and J dropped 7; count of bases not matched to a gene: 10. The CDR3 loop spans 18 amino acids. Germline V lookup: CDR1 KGHSH, CDR2 LQKENI. In nucleotides, the CDR3 is TGTGCCAGCTCACCACCCAATTTTAGGACTAGCGGGGTAAATGAGCAGTTCTTC. This translates into CASSPPNFRTSGVNEQFF.

Of note for this clone: Other DNA sequences of this sample code for an identical CDR3. V usage is TRBV5-1 and J usage is TRBJ2-7; 11 bases agree with TRBD2. Germline-derived CDR1 and CDR2 are SGHRS and YFSETQ. This CDR3 is 14 amino acids long. Trimming cost V 1 base and J 3 bases; bases outside gene matches: 0. For the CDR3, the DNA is TGCGCCAGCAGCTTGACTAGCGGGGGCTACGAGCAGTACTTC. As protein: CASSLTSGGYEQYF. Combining the CDR3 with reference TRBV5-1 and TRBJ2-7 gives the whole variable domain KAGVTQTPRYLIKTRGQQVTLSCSPISGHRSVSWYQQTPGQGLQFLFEYFSETQRNKGNFPGRFSGRQFSNSRSEMNVSTLELGDSALYLCASSLTSGGYEQYFGPGTRLTVT.

The rearrangement joins TRBV7-3 to TRBJ1-1; 8 bases line up with TRBD1. The CDR3 is 15 amino acids. V lost 1 base to trimming and J lost 7 bases; unmatched junction nucleotides: 8. Germline CDR1 SGHTA, CDR2 FQGTGA. The CDR3 protein is CASSLMGGTGNEAFF. CDR3 nucleotides: TGTGCCAGCAGCTTAATGGGAGGGACAGGTAATGAAGCTTTCTTT.

The rearrangement links TRBV19 to TRBJ2-1, with D perhaps TRBD1 (6 bases). V lost 3 bases and J lost 0, with 9 bases in between. The CDR3 is made up of 15 amino acids. Per germline, CDR1 LNHDA and CDR2 SQIVND (reference sequence). CDR3 in DNA: TGTGCCAGTAGTATGACAGGCCTCTCCTACAATGAGCAGTTCTTC. Its translation: CASSMTGLSYNEQFF.

In the case of this clone: A much more abundant neighbour one base away suggests this may be a read error. In the same sample, other DNA sequences code for this CDR3. The J gene is TRBJ1-6, the V gene TRBV9; 9 bases map to TRBD1. The CDR3 runs to 15 residues. The J segment lost 7 bases and the V segment lost 0 bases, leaving 2 bases of the junction unmatched. Germline V lookup: CDR1 SGDLS, CDR2 YYNGEE. The CDR3: CASSVEGQGNSPLHF. In DNA form, the CDR3 reads TGTGCCAGCAGCGTAGAAGGACAGGGGAATTCACCCCTCCACTTT.

CDR3 coding DNA: TGTGCCAGCTCACCTGGGGCTTGGAATCAGCCCCAGCATTTT. As protein: CASSPGAWNQPQHF. This chain joins TRBV18 and TRBJ1-5; D perhaps matches TRBD1 (5 bases). CDR3 length: 14 amino acids. Between the trimmed V and J ends, which lost 3 bases and 4 bases, there was a span of 10 bases. The germline CDR1 and CDR2 sequences are KGHSH and LQKENI.

CDR3 nucleotides: TGTGCCAGCAGCTCGTGGACAGGGAGCACAGATACGCAGTATTTT. It yields the protein CASSSWTGSTDTQYF. This sequence joins TRBV7-2 and TRBJ2-3; 8 positions match TRBD1. The CDR3 totals 15 residues. Germline CDR1 reads SGHTA; CDR2 reads FQGNSA. Losses at the gene ends were 4 bases for V and 0 bases for J; bases not matched to a gene: 3.

This chain connects TRBV10-2 to TRBJ1-5; weak D call: TRBD1 (6 bases). Germline-derived CDR1 and CDR2 are WSHSY and SAAADI. Trimming left V 6 bases short and J 7 bases short, with 19 bases between. The length of the CDR3 is 15 residues. The chain's CDR3 is CASRDSQGQGQPQHF. CDR3 bases: TGCGCCAGCAGGGACTCACAGGGCCAGGGACAGCCCCAGCATTTT.

The V call is TRBV7-9, the J call TRBJ1-1; possibly TRBD1 for D (6 bases). This CDR3 spans 11 amino acids. Between the trimmed V and J ends, which lost 5 bases and 8 bases, there was a span of 9 bases. Per germline, CDR1 SEHNR and CDR2 FQNEAQ (reference sequence). The CDR3 spells CASSRDREAFF. The CDR3 DNA is TGTGCCAGCAGCCGCGACAGGGAAGCTTTCTTT. Full variable domain (outside the CDR3, taken from reference TRBV7-9 and TRBJ1-1): DTGVSQNPRHKITKRGQNVTFRCDPISEHNRLYWYRQTLGQGPEFLTYFQNEAQLEKSRLLSDRFSAERPKGSFSTLEIQRTEQGDSAMYLCASSRDREAFFGQGTRLTVV.

The chain links TRBV24-1 to TRBJ2-1; D perhaps matches TRBD1 (7 bases). This CDR3 contains 13 residues. V was clipped by 2 bases and J by 13 bases, with 14 bases between them. Germline V gives CDR1 KGHDR, CDR2 SFDVKD. CDR3 loop: CATSDWQGGTQFF. The CDR3 nucleotides read TGTGCCACCAGTGATTGGCAGGGGGGCACCCAGTTCTTC.

The chain joins TRBV12-3 or TRBV12-4 to TRBJ1-1; D gene ambiguous. Between the trimmed V and J ends, which lost 0 bases and 4 bases, there was a span of 6 bases. This CDR3 has 13 residues. The CDR3 sequence: CASSLAHPTEAFF. The CDR3 DNA follows: TGTGCCAGCAGTTTAGCACACCCCACTGAAGCTTTCTTT.

DNA of the CDR3: TGCGCCAGCAGCCAGGGGACTAGCGGATTCTACGAGCAGTACTTC. It is translated as CASSQGTSGFYEQYF. V usage is TRBV5-1 and J usage is TRBJ2-7; TRBD2 matches at 11 bases. This CDR3 comprises 15 residues. The germline V gene has CDR1 SGHRS and CDR2 YFSETQ. Trimming removed 4 bases from V and 3 bases from J; junction bases left unmatched: 6.

This clone has only a few counts. This rearrangement joins TRBV5-5 to TRBJ1-3; weak D call: TRBD1 (6 bases). The germline gives CDR1 SGHKS, CDR2 YYEKEE (reference sequence). The CDR3 sequence is 14 residues long. Trimming stripped 1 base from V and 8 bases from J, with 13 bases between. The CDR3: CASSLTGQGDTIYF. In DNA form, the CDR3 reads TGTGCCAGCAGCTTGACGGGACAAGGGGACACCATATATTTT.